The 12 T cell receptor beta chains reported below all come from one sample, sequenced in a study of cytomegalovirus exposure and HLA in healthy donors. Both 60 Vbeta primers and 13 Jbeta primers went into the PCR. Here immunoSEQ multiplex PCR was the method, and the copy in TCRdb shows in-frame clones only, minus some. The sample holds 85,000 to 130,000 clones, about 80% seen once. Material for sequencing was PBMCs. The receptors come from a young woman in good health and CMV-seropositive.

The chain uses TRBV29-1 and TRBJ2-5, with D perhaps TRBD1 (5 bases). The J call is doubtful: the DNA matches TRBJ2-7 better. The CDR3 runs to 12 residues. Germline lookup yields CDR1 SQVTM and CDR2 ANQGSEA. CDR3 bases: TGCAGCGTTGAGGACAACTCCTACGAGCAGTACTTC. This gives the protein CSVEDNSYEQYF.

The J gene is TRBJ2-2, the V gene TRBV28; D is perhaps TRBD2 (7 bases). The V gene's germline CDR1 is MDHEN and CDR2 SYDVKM. CDR3 length: 13 residues. Deletions cut 7 bases from V and 4 bases from J, with 10 bases between. CDR3: CASKRGGTGELFF. The CDR3 nucleotides read TGTGCCAGCAAAAGGGGGGGCACCGGGGAGCTGTTTTTT.

The chain links TRBV6-4 to TRBJ1-1; the match to TRBD1 covers 7 bases. Looked up from germline, CDR1 is MRHNA and CDR2 is SNTAGT. With V trimmed by 2 bases and J by 4 bases, 1 base remained unmatched. This CDR3 contains 13 residues. In DNA, the CDR3 is TGTGCCAGCAGTGACCAGGGGGGCACTGAAGCTTTCTTT. The encoded protein is CASSDQGGTEAFF.

This rearrangement joins TRBV6-6 to TRBJ2-1; 9 bases align to TRBD2. The germline V gene has CDR1 MNHNY and CDR2 SVGAGI (reference sequence). V dropped 2 bases and J dropped 12; count of bases not matched to a gene: 8. CDR3 length: 14 residues. CDR3 coding DNA: TGTGCCAGCAGTTACGGGACTAGCTCCTTGTCGCAGTTCTTC. It codes for CASSYGTSSLSQFF.

The chain carries TRBV5-1 and TRBJ2-7; 15 bases are a match to TRBD2. Germline V gives CDR1 SGHRS, CDR2 YFSETQ. The CDR3 contains 15 residues. V dropped 6 bases and J dropped 4; count of bases not matched to a gene: 5. Here the CDR3 DNA reads TGCGCCAGCACGGGGACTAGCGGGAGGTTTTACGAGCAGTACTTC. It encodes CASTGTSGRFYEQYF.

In its sample, this clone is medium-sized. The chain recombines TRBV6-1 with TRBJ2-3; D may be TRBD2 (6 bases). The CDR3 contains 17 residues. CDR1 and CDR2 from the germline V gene are MNHNS and SASEGT. V was shortened by 0 bases and J by 0 bases, with 13 bases between the two germline ends. The CDR3 sequence is CASSEATGTGSTDTQYF. CDR3 coding DNA: TGTGCCAGCAGTGAAGCGACCGGGACTGGGAGCACAGATACGCAGTATTTT.

The chain combines TRBV6-1 with TRBJ1-2; the D gene is possibly TRBD1 (6 bases). This CDR3 has 14 residues. Trimming removed 2 bases from V and 8 bases from J, with 15 bases in between. Per germline, CDR1 MNHNS and CDR2 SASEGT. This CDR3 reads CASSEPGQFIGYTF. The CDR3 DNA reads as TGTGCCAGCAGTGAACCCGGACAGTTTATAGGCTACACCTTC.

This clone was detected once. The CDR3 sequence is CASSLVGARETQYF. The CDR3 DNA is TGTGCCAGCAGCTTAGTTGGGGCGAGGGAGACCCAGTACTTC. The chain combines TRBV11-2 with TRBJ2-5, with D tentatively TRBD1 (5 bases). The CDR3 has 14 residues. V shed 1 base and J shed 5 bases, with 11 bases lying between them. CDR1 is SGHAT, CDR2 FQNNGV, per germline.

Only a few counts were recorded for this clone. The rearrangement joins TRBV21-1 to TRBJ1-5. TRBV21-1 is labeled a pseudogene. The CDR3 is 14 amino acids. As DNA, the CDR3 is TGTGCCAGCAGCAAAGAAGTACTCAATCAGCCCCAGCATTTT. As protein: CASSKEVLNQPQHF.

This chain joins TRBV10-3 and TRBJ2-5, with 8 nucleotides matching TRBD2. V trimming: 0 bases; J trimming: 2 bases; junction bases outside the gene matches: 5. The CDR3 runs 16 residues. Germline V gene sequence: CDR1 ENHRY, CDR2 SYGVKD. The CDR3 here is CAISESGLAGQETQYF. CDR3 sequence (DNA): TGTGCCATCAGTGAGTCGGGGCTAGCGGGTCAAGAGACCCAGTACTTC.

The genes are TRBV4-1 and TRBJ1-4; 8 positions match TRBD1. The length of the CDR3 is 15 residues. Per the germline V gene, CDR1 is MGHRA and CDR2 is YSYEKL. V dropped 3 bases and J dropped 5; count of bases not matched to a gene: 5. CDR3 nucleotides: TGCGCCAGCAGCCAGCCGGGACAGGTGAATGAAAAACTGTTTTTT. It specifies CASSQPGQVNEKLFF.

This clone occurred once. The chain links TRBV28 to TRBJ1-5; the match to TRBD1 covers 7 bases. V dropped 6 bases and J dropped 3; count of bases not matched to a gene: 8. The CDR3 contains 15 residues. In germline, CDR1 is MDHEN, CDR2 SYDVKM. In nucleotides, the CDR3 is TGTGCCAGCAGGCACAGGGACAGAGTCAATCAGCCCCAGCATTTT. Translation: CASRHRDRVNQPQHF.